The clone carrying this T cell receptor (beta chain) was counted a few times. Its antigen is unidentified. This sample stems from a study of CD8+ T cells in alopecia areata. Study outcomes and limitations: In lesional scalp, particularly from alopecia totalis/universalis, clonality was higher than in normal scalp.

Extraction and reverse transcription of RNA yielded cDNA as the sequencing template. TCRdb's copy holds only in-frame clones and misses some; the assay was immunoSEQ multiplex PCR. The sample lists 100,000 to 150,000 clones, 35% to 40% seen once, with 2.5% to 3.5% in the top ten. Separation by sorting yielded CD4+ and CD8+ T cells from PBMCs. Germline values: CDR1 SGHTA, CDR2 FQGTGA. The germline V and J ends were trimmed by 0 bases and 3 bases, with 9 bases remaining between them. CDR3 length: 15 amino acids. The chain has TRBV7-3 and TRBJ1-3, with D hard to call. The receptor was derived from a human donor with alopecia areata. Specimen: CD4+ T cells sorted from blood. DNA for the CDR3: TGTGCCAGCAGCTTAACTACGGGGATTGGAAACACCATATATTTT. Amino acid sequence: CASSLTTGIGNTIYF.